This T cell receptor (beta chain) was observed in a study of CD8+ T cells in alopecia areata. Study details: Treated patients were given oral tofacitinib, which was dosed at 5 to 10 mg twice daily. Affected scalp percentage gauged treated patients' severity. Points from the study as a whole: Greater clonality was observed in lesional scalp samples, especially alopecia totalis/universalis, versus normal scalp.

After removal of 0 bases from V and 3 bases from J, the junction contained 5 bases not matched to a gene. The germline V gene encodes CDR1 SQVTM and CDR2 ANQGSEA. The CDR3 is 15 amino acids. RNA extraction was followed by reverse transcription into cDNA, which acted as the sequencing template. Profiled with immunoSEQ multiplex PCR; TCRdb holds only in-frame clones, not every one. The sample consists of about 120,000 clones, 50% to 75% of them appearing once. Turning to this clone: What it binds is unknown.

Regarding treatment: oral pan-JAK inhibitor, 5-10 mg twice daily. Alopecia areata patients gave lesional scalp punch biopsies and peripheral blood samples. The sequencing here drew on CD8+ T cells sorted from blood, taken at week 4, from a patient treated with tofacitinib. The origin of this receptor is a human donor with alopecia areata. V usage is TRBV29-1 and J usage is TRBJ1-2; 9 positions match TRBD1. The CDR3 here is CSVEDRRDRDYGYTF. The CDR3 coding sequence is TGCAGCGTTGAAGATCGTAGGGACAGGGACTATGGCTACACCTTC.